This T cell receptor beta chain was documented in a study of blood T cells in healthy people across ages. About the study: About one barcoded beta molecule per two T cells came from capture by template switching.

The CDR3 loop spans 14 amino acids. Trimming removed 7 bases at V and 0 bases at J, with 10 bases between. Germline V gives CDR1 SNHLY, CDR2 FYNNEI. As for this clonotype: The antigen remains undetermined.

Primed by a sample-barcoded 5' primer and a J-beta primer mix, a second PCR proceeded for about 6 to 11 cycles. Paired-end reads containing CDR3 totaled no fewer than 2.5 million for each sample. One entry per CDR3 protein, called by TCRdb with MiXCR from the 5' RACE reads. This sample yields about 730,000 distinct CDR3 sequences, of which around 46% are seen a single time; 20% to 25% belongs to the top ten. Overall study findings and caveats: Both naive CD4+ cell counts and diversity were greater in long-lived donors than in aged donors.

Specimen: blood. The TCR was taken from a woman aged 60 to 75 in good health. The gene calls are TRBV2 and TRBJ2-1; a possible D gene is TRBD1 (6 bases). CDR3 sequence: CASKGDSSYNEQFF. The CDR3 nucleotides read TGTGCCAGCAAGGGGGATAGCTCCTACAATGAGCAGTTCTTC.